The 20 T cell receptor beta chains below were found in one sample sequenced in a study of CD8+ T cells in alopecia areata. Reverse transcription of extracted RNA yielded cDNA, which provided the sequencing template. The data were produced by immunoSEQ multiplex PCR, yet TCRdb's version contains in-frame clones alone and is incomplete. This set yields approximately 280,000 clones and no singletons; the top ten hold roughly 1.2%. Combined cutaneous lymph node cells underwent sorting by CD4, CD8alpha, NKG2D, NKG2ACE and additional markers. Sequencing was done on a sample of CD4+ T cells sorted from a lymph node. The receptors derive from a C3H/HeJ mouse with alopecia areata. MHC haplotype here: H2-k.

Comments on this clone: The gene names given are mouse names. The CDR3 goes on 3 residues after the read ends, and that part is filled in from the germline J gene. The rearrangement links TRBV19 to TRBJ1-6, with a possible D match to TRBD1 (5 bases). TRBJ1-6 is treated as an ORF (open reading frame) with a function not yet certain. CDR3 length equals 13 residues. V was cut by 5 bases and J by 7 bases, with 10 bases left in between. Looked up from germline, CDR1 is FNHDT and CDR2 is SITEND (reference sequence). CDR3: CASSSGLNSPLYF. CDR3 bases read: TGTGCCAGCAGCTCAGGGTTGAATTCGCCC.

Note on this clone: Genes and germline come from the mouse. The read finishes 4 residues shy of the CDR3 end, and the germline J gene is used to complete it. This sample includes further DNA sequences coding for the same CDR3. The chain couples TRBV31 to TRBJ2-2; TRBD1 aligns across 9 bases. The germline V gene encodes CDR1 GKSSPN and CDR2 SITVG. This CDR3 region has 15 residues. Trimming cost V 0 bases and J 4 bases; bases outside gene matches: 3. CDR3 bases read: TGTGCCTGGAGTCTCCGGGACAGGGCCACCGGG. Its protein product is CAWSLRDRATG. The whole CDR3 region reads CAWSLRDRATGQLYF.

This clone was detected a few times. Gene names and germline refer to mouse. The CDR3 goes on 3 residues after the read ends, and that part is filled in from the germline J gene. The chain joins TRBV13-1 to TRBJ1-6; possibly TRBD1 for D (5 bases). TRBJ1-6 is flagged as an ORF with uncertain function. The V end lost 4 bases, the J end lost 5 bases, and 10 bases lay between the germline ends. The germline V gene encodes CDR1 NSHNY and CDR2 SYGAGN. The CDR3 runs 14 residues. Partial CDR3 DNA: TGTGCCAGCAGTCTGACAGTAGATAATTCGCCC. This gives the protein CASSLTVDNSP. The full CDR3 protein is CASSLTVDNSPLYF.

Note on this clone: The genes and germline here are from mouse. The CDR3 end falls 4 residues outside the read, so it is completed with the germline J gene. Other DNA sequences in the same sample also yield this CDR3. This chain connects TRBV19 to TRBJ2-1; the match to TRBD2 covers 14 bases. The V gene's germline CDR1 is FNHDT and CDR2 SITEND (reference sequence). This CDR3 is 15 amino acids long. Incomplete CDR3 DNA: TGTGCCAGCAGTATAAGGGACTGGGGGGGCGCT. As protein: CASSIRDWGGA. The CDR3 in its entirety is CASSIRDWGGAEQFF. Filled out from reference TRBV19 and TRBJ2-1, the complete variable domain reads GGIITQTPKFLIGQEGQKLTLKCQQNFNHDTMYWYRQDSGKGLRLIYYSITENDLQKGDLSEGYDASREKKSSFSLTVTSAQKNEMAVFLCASSIRDWGGAEQFFGPGTRLTVL.

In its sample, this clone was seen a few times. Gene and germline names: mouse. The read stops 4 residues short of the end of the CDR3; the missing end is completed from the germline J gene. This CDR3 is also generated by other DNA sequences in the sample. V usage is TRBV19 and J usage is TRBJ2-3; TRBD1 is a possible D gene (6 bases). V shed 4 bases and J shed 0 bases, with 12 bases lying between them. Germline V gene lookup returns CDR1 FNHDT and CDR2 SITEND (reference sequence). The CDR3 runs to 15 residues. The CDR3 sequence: CASSPPGQSAETLYF. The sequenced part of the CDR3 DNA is TGTGCCAGCAGTCCCCCGGGACAAAGTGCAGAA.

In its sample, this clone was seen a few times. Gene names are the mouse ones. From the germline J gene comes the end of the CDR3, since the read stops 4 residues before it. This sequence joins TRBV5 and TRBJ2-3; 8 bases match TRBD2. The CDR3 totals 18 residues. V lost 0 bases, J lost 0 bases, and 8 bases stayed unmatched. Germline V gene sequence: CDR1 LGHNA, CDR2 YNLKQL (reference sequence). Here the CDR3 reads CASSQENWGSSSAETLYF. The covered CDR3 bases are TGTGCCAGCAGCCAAGAAAACTGGGGGTCCTCTAGTGCAGAA.

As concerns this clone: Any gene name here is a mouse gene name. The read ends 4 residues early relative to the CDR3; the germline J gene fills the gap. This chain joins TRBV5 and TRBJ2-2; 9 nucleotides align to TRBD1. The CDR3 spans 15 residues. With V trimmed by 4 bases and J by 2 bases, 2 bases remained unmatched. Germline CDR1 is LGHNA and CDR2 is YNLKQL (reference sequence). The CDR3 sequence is CASSLGTGNTGQLYF. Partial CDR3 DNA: TGTGCCAGCAGCCTAGGGACAGGGAACACCGGG.

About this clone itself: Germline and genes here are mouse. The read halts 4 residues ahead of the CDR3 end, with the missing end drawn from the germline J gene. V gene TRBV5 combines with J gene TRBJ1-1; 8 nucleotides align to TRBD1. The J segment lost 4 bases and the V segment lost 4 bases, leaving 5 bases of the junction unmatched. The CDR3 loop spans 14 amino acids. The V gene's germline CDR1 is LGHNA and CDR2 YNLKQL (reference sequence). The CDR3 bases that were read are TGTGCCAGCAGCCCGCAGGGGGCGAGCACA. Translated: CASSPQGAST. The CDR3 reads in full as CASSPQGASTEVFF.

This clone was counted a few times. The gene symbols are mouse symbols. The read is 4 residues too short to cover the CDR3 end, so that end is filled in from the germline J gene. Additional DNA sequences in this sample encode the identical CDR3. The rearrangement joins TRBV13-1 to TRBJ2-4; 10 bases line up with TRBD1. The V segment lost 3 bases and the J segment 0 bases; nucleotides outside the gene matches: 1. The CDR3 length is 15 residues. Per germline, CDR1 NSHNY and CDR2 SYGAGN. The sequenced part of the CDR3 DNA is TGTGCCAGCAGTGGGGACAGGGGTAGTCAAAAC. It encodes CASSGDRGSQN. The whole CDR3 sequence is CASSGDRGSQNTLYF.

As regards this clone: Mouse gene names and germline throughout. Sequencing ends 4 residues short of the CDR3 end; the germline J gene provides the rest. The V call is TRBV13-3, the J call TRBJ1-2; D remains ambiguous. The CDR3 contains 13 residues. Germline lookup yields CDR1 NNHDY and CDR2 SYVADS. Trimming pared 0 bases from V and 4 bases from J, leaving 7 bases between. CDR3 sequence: CASSDASGSDYTF. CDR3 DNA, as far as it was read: TGTGCCAGCAGTGATGCATCAGGCTCC.

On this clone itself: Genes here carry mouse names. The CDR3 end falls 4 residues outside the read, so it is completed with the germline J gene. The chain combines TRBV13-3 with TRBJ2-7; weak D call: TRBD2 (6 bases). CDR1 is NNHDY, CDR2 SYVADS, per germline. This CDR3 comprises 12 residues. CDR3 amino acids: CASSDMGDEQYF. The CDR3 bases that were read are TGTGCCAGCAGTGATATGGGGGAT.

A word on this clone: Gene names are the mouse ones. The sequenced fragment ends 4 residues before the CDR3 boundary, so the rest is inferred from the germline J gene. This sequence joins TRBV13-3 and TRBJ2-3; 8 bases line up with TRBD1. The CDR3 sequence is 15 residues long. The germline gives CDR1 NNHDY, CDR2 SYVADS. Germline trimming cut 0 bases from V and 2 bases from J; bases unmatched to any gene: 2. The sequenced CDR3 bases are TGTGCCAGCAGTGATGCAGGGGGCAATGCAGAA. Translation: CASSDAGGNAE. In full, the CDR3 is CASSDAGGNAETLYF.

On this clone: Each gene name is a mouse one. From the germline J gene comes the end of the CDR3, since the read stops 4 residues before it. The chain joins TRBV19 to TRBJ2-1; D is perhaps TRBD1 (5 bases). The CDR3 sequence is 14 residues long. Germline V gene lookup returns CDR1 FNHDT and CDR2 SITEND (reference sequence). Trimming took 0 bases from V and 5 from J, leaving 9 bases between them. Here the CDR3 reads CASSIGREDAEQFF. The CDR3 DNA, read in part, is TGTGCCAGCAGTATAGGCAGGGAGGATGCT.

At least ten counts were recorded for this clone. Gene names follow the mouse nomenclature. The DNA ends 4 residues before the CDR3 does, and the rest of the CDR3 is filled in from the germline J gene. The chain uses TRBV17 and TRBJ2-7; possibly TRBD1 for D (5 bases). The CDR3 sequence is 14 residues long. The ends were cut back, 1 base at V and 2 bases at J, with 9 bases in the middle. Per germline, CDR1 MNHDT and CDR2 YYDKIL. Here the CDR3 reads CASSRGGQPYEQYF. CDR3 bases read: TGTGCTAGCAGTAGAGGAGGACAACCCTAT.

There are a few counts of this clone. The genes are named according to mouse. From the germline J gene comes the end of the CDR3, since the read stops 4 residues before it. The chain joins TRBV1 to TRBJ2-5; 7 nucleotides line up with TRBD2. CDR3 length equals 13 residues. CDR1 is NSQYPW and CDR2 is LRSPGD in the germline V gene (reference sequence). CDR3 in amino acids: CTCSALGEDTQYF. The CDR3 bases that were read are TGCACCTGCAGTGCTCTGGGGGAAGAC.

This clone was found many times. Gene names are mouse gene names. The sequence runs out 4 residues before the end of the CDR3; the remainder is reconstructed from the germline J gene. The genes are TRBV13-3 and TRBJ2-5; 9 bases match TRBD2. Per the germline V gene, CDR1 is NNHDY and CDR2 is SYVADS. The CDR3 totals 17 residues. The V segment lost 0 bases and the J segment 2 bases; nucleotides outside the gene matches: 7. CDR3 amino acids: CASSDDGTGILQDTQYF. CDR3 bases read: TGTGCCAGCAGTGATGACGGGACTGGGATACTCCAAGAC.

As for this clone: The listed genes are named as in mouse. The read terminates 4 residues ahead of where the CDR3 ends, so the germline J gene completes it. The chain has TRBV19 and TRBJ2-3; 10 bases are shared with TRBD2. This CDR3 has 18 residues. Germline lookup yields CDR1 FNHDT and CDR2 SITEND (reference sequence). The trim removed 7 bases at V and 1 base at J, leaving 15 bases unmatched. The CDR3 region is CASLPGLGNRRGAETLYF. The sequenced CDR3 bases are TGTGCCAGCCTCCCGGGACTGGGGAACCGAAGGGGTGCAGAA.

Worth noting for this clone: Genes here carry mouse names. CDR3 DNA (partial): TGTGCCAGCAGCCCCAGGGGGCGCGGCACA. Its translation is CASSPRGRGT. The entire CDR3 protein is CASSPRGRGTEVFF. The chain combines TRBV5 with TRBJ1-1; TRBD1 aligns across 8 bases. The CDR3 goes on 4 residues after the read ends, and that part is filled in from the germline J gene. Germline V gene data show CDR1 as LGHNA and CDR2 as YNLKQL (reference sequence). CDR3 size: 14 residues. The J segment lost 4 bases and the V segment lost 4 bases, leaving 5 bases of the junction unmatched.

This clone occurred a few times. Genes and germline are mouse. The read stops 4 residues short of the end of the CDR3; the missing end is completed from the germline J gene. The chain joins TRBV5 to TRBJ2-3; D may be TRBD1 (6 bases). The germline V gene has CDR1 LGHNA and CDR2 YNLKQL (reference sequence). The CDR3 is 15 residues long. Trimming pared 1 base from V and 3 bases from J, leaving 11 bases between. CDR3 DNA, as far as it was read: TGTGCCAGCAGCCAAGCACAGGGACGAGCAGAA. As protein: CASSQAQGRAE. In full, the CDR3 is CASSQAQGRAETLYF.

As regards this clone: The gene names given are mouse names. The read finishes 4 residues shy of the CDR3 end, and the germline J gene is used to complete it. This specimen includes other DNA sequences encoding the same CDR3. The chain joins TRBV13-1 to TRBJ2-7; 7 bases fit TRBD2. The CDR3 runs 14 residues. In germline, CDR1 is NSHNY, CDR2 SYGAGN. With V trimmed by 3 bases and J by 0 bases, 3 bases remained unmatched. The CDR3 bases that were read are TGTGCCAGCAGTGGGGGGGGGAGCTCCTAT. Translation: CASSGGGSSY. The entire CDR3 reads CASSGGGSSYEQYF.